The T cell receptor beta chain under discussion was sequenced for a study of blood T cell repertoires in COVID-19. Study context: T cells, B-cell-depleted T cells, or PBMCs provided the cDNA or gDNA that served as material.

Germline CDR1 SNHLY, CDR2 FYNNEI. Trimming cost V 4 bases and J 3 bases, with 7 bases left between them. The CDR3 is 12 residues long. In the source study's methods: Amplification with reference gene primers provided the estimates of nucleated cell counts. Clones were read by immunoSEQ multiplex PCR, and TCRdb kept only the in-frame ones, dropping some. Clonal size and the V and J genes are those of that table, whereas D and trimming came from the DNA. The repertoire holds 150,000 to 200,000 clones, with just under 80% as singletons. What was sequenced was peripheral blood. The rearrangement uses TRBV2 and TRBJ2-7, with D unresolved. The clonotype originates from a woman aged 80 or over with acute or convalescent COVID-19. The CDR3 loop reads CASSGQYYEQYF. The CDR3 nucleotides read TGTGCCAGCAGTGGGCAATACTACGAGCAGTACTTC.